This record concerns one TCR beta chain sequence. Its antigen specificity is not known. One base away there is no much larger clone; base qualities are not given. Collaborating institutions collected whole blood in K2EDTA tubes following their own protocols. For TCRbeta analysis, collaborator samples were shipped as frozen whole blood, as isolated PBMCs, or as DNA extracted from either sample type. From cysteine to phenylalanine, the CDR3 is 16 amino acids long. CDR3 DNA is the only sequence kept; it has 48 bases, read in frame from the first base. The sample comes from a study of blood T cell repertoires in COVID-19 (dated by TCRdb to about 2020). Context from the whole study: Samples from collaborators originated in the United States, Italy and Spain and spanned both the acute and convalescent phases of COVID-19. The material from the prospective study consisted of cDNA or gDNA derived from T cells, B-cell-depleted T cells, or PBMCs. Deeply sampled blood TCRbeta repertoires from subjects exposed to, actively infected with, or recovered from COVID-19 were included in the dataset. The repertoires were released in a freely available public database intended as a resource for research on the immune response to SARS-CoV-2. Samples came from the ongoing ImmuneRACE study (first 160 participants) plus 1,254 subjects from 6 global collaborators. A de-identified subject ID, COVID-19 status, age in years and sex were almost always included in the sample metadata. Where HLA class I and class II types were available, the types were taken from metadata supplied by the sample provider, not from assay-based typing. Here is what the overall study found, with its caveats: How much clinical and demographic metadata was included differed by source and by participant, and the metadata was provided uncurated.

TCRbeta CDR3 regions were amplified from genomic DNA using the immunoSEQ Assay, a bias-controlled multiplex PCR. The paper's data handling went like this. The number of nucleated cells in each sample was estimated by amplification of reference gene primers within the assay. To quantify the absolute abundance of each unique TCRbeta CDR3 rearrangement, sequence reads were collapsed and filtered. Productive Simpson clonality was computed per sample as the square root of Simpson's diversity index over productive rearrangements. TCRdb obtained this table from immuneACCESS and retained in-frame rearrangements with V and J assigned. These tables miss some clones; where compared with another copy, unresolved V genes account for less than half of the shortfall, and the remainder is unexplained. V, J and clone size were drawn from that table, and D and trimming were deduced from the DNA. The sample table contains 250,000 to 300,000 clones; only one count was recorded for around 86% of them. Of the sample, 2.5% to 3.5% falls within the top ten clones.

The sequence links TRBV21-1 to TRBJ1-3; the table's D call, TRBD1, has no DNA check behind it. TRBV21-1 is marked as a pseudogene. The sequenced sample was peripheral blood. This clonotype was obtained from a young woman with active or convalescent COVID-19. The nucleotide sequence is TGTGCCAGCAGCATTGCAGGGCAGCGCTCTGGAAACACCATATATTTT. This encodes CASSIAGQRSGNTIYF.